This T cell receptor (beta chain) appears in the sequencing data of a study of blood T cell repertoires in COVID-19. Study details: COVID-19 samples, acute and convalescent, were from the United States, Italy and Spain.

This clone has a handful of counts. Per the authors' pipeline: Estimation of nucleated cell counts was performed using reference gene primer amplification. Some clones are missing from TCRdb's copy, which holds only in-frame ones; the method was immunoSEQ multiplex PCR. V, J and clone size derive from that table, while D and trimming were established from the DNA sequence. The top ten hold approximately 10% of the sample, which has about 120,000 clones, 85% to 90% seen once. The specimen was peripheral blood. The sequence was obtained from a man older than 75 with acute or convalescent COVID-19.

CDR3 DNA sequence: TGCGCCAGCAGCCAAGACAGTTGGAGGGGCGTGGCGGCCGGGGAGCTGTTTTTT. Translating gives CASSQDSWRGVAAGELFF. The chain combines TRBV4-1 with TRBJ2-2, with TRBD2 as a possible D gene (6 bases). Germline-derived CDR1 and CDR2 are MGHRA and YSYEKL. The germline V and J ends were trimmed by 0 bases and 6 bases, with 20 bases remaining between them. The CDR3 length is 18 residues.